This T cell receptor (beta chain) was sequenced during a study of blood T cell repertoires in COVID-19. Study overall: From T cells, B-cell-depleted T cells, or PBMCs came the material, which was cDNA or gDNA.

Enrolled through a virtual design, the participants were between roughly 18 and 95 years of age and came from approximately 25 US areas. Sequencing was performed with immunoSEQ multiplex PCR; in TCRdb, only in-frame clones are kept and a portion is missing. Of under 250,000 clones listed, 70% to 90% are singletons. The specimen was PBMCs or T cells enriched from blood (not recorded which). The source is a man aged 30 to 39 who had recovered from COVID-19.

CDR3 region: CASSVPQGRFGYTF. CDR3 DNA sequence: TGTGCCAGCAGTGTCCCACAGGGTAGGTTTGGCTACACCTTC. The chain recombines TRBV28 with TRBJ1-2; tentatively, D is TRBD1 (6 bases). The CDR3 totals 14 residues. From germline, CDR1 is MDHEN and CDR2 SYDVKM. The V end lost 5 bases, the J end lost 7 bases, and 17 bases lay between the germline ends.